The 3 T cell receptor beta chains below come from one sample, sequenced in a study of T cells in localized non-small cell lung cancer. Sequenced by immunoSEQ multiplex PCR; TCRdb stores in-frame clones only, minus some. Here the sample spans approximately 35,000 clones, around 90% being singletons. Sequenced material: PBMCs, taken before any cancer treatment. The receptors were sampled from a man between 40 and 70 years old with stage II lung adenocarcinoma.

The chain employs TRBV11-2 and TRBJ2-2; no reliable D call. V was pared by 7 bases and J by 1 base, with 4 bases between. The CDR3 consists of 12 residues. Per the germline V gene, CDR1 is SGHAT and CDR2 is FQNNGV. CDR3 protein: CASNMNTGELFF. CDR3 nucleotide sequence: TGTGCCAGCAACATGAACACCGGGGAGCTGTTTTTT. The full variable domain, its missing parts supplied by reference TRBV11-2 and TRBJ2-2, is EAGVAQSPRYKIIEKRQSVAFWCNPISGHATLYWYQQILGQGPKLLIQFQNNGVVDDSQLPKDRFSAERLKGVDSTLKIQPAKLEDSAVYLCASNMNTGELFFGEGSRLTVL.

The V and J genes are TRBV7-9 and TRBJ1-6; D might be TRBD1 (5 bases). Trimming cost V 5 bases and J 11 bases, with 13 bases left between them. The CDR3 has 13 amino acids. CDR1 and CDR2 (germline): SEHNR, FQNEAQ (reference sequence). The CDR3 bases are TGTGCCAGCAGCCTAGAACTGGGGGCACCCCTCCACTTT. This gives the protein CASSLELGAPLHF. The whole variable domain, remainder taken from reference TRBV7-9 and TRBJ1-6, is DTGVSQNPRHKITKRGQNVTFRCDPISEHNRLYWYRQTLGQGPEFLTYFQNEAQLEKSRLLSDRFSAERPKGSFSTLEIQRTEQGDSAMYLCASSLELGAPLHFGNGTRLTVT.

This rearrangement joins TRBV2 to TRBJ1-1, with 10 bases fitting TRBD1. The CDR3 contains 14 residues. Per the germline V gene, CDR1 is SNHLY and CDR2 is FYNNEI. The junction had 2 bases not matched to a gene; V was cut back by 5 bases and J by 2 bases. This CDR3 is CASSRQGANTEAFF. The CDR3 DNA is TGTGCCAGCAGTAGACAGGGGGCAAACACTGAAGCTTTCTTT. Using reference TRBV2 and TRBJ1-1 for the parts outside the CDR3, the full variable domain is EPEVTQTPSHQVTQMGQEVILRCVPISNHLYFYWYRQILGQKVEFLVSFYNNEISEKSEIFDDQFSVERPDGSNFTLKIRSTKLEDSAMYFCASSRQGANTEAFFGQGTRLTVV.